This TCR beta chain was found in a study of Ad26.COV2.S vaccination and SARS-CoV-2 variants. In the study overall: The donor belonged to the COV1001 Ad26.COV2.S trial arm.

Trimming pared 4 bases from V and 4 bases from J, leaving 9 bases between. Germline V gene lookup returns CDR1 SGHRS and CDR2 YFSETQ. The CDR3 totals 13 residues. As to treatment: around 19 received Ad26.COV2.S at low or high dose, single or two shots; about 5 received placebo; per-sample allocation not given. The study sampled participants on day 63 after the first vaccine or placebo injection. Measured with immunoSEQ multiplex PCR; TCRdb has only the in-frame clones, and not every one. The sample lists approximately 450,000 clones; approximately 92% were seen once. As regards this clone: Its target is not known.

Study findings and constraints: It is possible that the TCR breadth and depth analyses underestimated the total T cell responses. Vaccine recipients posted higher spike-specific TCR breadth than their placebo counterparts.

The chain joins TRBV5-1 to TRBJ1-3; D gene unclear. Sequenced here: peripheral blood, sampled in a trial of Ad26.COV2.S vaccine versus placebo. This TCR derives from a person aged 18-60 years who received the Ad26.COV2.S COVID-19 vaccine or a placebo. The CDR3 is CASSTISGNTIYF. In DNA, the CDR3 is TGCGCCAGCAGCACCATTTCAGGAAACACCATATATTTT. The full variable domain, its missing parts supplied by reference TRBV5-1 and TRBJ1-3, is KAGVTQTPRYLIKTRGQQVTLSCSPISGHRSVSWYQQTPGQGLQFLFEYFSETQRNKGNFPGRFSGRQFSNSRSEMNVSTLELGDSALYLCASSTISGNTIYFGEGSWLTVV.